The clone carrying this T cell receptor (beta chain) was detected a few times. Its specificity is unknown. The data originate from a study of blood T cells in healthy people across ages. Study results and caveats: Observed TCR beta diversity showed a strong correlation with the percentage of naive T cells as measured by flow cytometry. Long-lived and aged donors differed, with more naive CD4+ cells and higher diversity in the long-lived.

Germline lookup yields CDR1 SGHRS and CDR2 YFSETQ. Between the trimmed V and J ends, which lost 2 bases and 3 bases, there was a span of 9 bases. The CDR3 contains 13 residues. A second PCR, run for roughly 7 to 11 cycles, used a sample-barcoded 5' primer plus a J-beta primer mix. TCRdb independently ran MiXCR on the 5' RACE reads; one entry per CDR3 protein. This sample has 1.8 million or so distinct CDR3 sequences, with approximately 40% found just once. Sequencing used blood. V usage is TRBV5-1 and J usage is TRBJ2-7; D gene unclear. The receptor comes from a human donor in good health. The CDR3: CASSFGEFYEQYF. The CDR3 DNA reads as TGCGCCAGCAGCTTTGGAGAATTCTACGAGCAGTACTTC.